This TCR beta chain derives from a study of cytomegalovirus exposure and HLA in healthy donors. Overall study context: A prior analysis found 117 million unique TCR beta sequences from 150 million to 200 million T cells. Study observations and caveats: An apparent linkage of common viral pathogens to several of the most significant clusters emerged in a later analysis. Reports showed the classifier diagnosing cytomegalovirus status with high specificity and sensitivity.

As for this clone: As yet, its antigen is unknown.

Use of 60 Vbeta and 13 Jbeta primers characterized the PCR. TCRdb's copy holds only in-frame clones and misses some; the assay was immunoSEQ multiplex PCR. The table shows around 100,000 clones, with under 85% occurring only once. CDR1 SNHLY and CDR2 FYNNEI come from the germline V gene. The CDR3 consists of 14 residues. Deletions cut 2 bases from V and 2 bases from J, with 8 bases between. The sample comprised PBMCs. This chain uses TRBV2 with TRBJ2-3; D is undetermined. This sequence was found in a man aged 50 to 59 in good health and CMV-seropositive. CDR3 loop: CASSELGSTDTQYF. The CDR3 DNA reads TGTGCCAGCAGTGAATTGGGCTCCACAGATACGCAGTATTTT.